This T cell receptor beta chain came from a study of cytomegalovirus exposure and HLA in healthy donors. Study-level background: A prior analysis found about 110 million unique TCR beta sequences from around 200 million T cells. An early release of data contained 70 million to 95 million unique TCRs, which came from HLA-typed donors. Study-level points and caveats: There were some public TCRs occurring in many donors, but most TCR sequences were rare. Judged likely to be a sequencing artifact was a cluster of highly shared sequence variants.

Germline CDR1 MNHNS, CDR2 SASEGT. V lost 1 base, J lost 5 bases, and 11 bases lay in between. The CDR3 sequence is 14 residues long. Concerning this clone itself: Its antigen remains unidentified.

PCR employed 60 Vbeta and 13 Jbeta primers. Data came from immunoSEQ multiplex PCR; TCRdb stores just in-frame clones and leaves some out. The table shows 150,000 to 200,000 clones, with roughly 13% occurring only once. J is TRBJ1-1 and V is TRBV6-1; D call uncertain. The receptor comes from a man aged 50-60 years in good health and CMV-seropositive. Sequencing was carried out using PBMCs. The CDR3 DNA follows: TGTGCCAGCAGTGAAGGAGGTTGGCGGACTGAAGCTTTCTTT. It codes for CASSEGGWRTEAFF.